This TCR beta chain was sequenced during a study of shared clonotypes between healthy human individuals. The method was immunoSEQ multiplex PCR; TCRdb's version includes in-frame clones alone and lacks a portion of them. Of about 2 million clones listed, about 95% are singletons. This clone was observed once. CD45RO-negative, CCR7-selected cells formed the naive CD8 fraction, which excluded terminally differentiated effector memory CD45RA+ cells. The CDR3 length is 17 residues. V lost 1 base and J 6 bases, leaving 18 bases between the germline ends. Germline V gene data show CDR1 as MDHEN and CDR2 as SYDVKM.

The sequence was collected from a man aged 18 to 30 in good health. This chain connects TRBV28 to TRBJ1-4, with unresolved D. Sequenced material: naive CD8+ T cells sorted from blood. The CDR3 sequence is CASSLYHRREVDEKLFF. The CDR3 nucleotides are TGTGCCAGCAGTTTATATCATCGGCGGGAGGTAGATGAAAAACTGTTTTTT.